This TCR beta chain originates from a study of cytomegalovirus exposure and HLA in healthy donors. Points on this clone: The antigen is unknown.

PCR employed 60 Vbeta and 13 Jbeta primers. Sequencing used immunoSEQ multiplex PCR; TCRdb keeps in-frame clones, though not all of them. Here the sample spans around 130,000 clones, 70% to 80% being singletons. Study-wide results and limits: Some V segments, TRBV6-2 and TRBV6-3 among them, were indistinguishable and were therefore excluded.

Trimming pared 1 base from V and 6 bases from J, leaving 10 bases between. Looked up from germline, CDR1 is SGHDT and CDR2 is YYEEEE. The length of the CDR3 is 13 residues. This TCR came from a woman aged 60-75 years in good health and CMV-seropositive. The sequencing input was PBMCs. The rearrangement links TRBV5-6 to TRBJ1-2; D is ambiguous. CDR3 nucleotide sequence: TGTGCCAGCAGCTTGCGGAGCGGGGATGGCTACACCTTC. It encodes CASSLRSGDGYTF.